This T cell receptor beta chain was retrieved from a study of blood T cell repertoires in COVID-19. At the level of the study: Sites in the United States, Italy and Spain provided acute and convalescent COVID-19 samples. T cells, B-cell-depleted T cells, or PBMCs supplied cDNA or gDNA.

Authors' data handling: Researchers report that nucleated cell counts were estimated from reference gene primer amplification. The data were produced by immunoSEQ multiplex PCR, yet TCRdb's version contains in-frame clones alone and is incomplete. The DNA was the basis for D and trimming; V, J and clone size are from that table. The sample carries 90,000 to 150,000 clones, 65% to 80% recorded once. V gave up 3 bases and J gave up 3 bases, with 11 bases separating them. The CDR3 is made up of 14 amino acids. The germline V gene encodes CDR1 ENHRY and CDR2 SYGVKD. This TCR was sampled from a human donor with acute or convalescent COVID-19. The donor label of this sample is uncertain. The chain employs TRBV10-3 and TRBJ1-1; a weak D match, TRBD1 (6 bases). The sequenced material came from peripheral blood. In DNA form, the CDR3 reads TGTGCCATCAGTGACACTCCAGGGGACACTGAAGCTTTCTTT. This translates into CAISDTPGDTEAFF.